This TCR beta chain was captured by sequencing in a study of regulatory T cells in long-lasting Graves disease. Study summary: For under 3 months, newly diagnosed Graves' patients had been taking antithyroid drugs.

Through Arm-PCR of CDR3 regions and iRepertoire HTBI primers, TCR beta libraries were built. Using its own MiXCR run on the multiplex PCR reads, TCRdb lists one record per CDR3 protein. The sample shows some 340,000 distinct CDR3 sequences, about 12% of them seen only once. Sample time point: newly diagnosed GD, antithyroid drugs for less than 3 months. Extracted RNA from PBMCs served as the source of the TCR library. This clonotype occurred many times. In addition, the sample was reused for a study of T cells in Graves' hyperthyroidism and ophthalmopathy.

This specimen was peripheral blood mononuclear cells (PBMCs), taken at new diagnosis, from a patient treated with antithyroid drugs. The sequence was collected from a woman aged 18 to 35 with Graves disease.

Here the CDR3 DNA reads TGTGCCAGCAGGCCCTCGACAGGGGGCGATGAGCAGTTCTTC. It is translated as CASRPSTGGDEQFF. The chain combines TRBV12-3 or TRBV12-4 with TRBJ2-1; 10 nucleotides match TRBD1. Unmatched junction bases numbered 7, after V lost 6 bases and J lost 8 bases. This CDR3 comprises 14 residues.